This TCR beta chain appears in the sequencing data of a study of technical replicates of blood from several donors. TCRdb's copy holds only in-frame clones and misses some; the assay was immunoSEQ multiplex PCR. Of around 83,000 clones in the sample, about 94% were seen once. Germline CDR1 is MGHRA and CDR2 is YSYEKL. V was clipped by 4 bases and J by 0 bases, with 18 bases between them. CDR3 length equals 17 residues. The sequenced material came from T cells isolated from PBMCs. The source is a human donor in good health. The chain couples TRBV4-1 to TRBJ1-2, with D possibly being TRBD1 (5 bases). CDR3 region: CASSPIPGTGSNYGYTF. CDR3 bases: TGCGCCAGCAGCCCAATCCCCGGCACAGGATCTAACTATGGCTACACCTTC.